The present T cell receptor (beta chain) was sequenced within a study of cytomegalovirus exposure and HLA in healthy donors. Germline CDR1 MNHEY, CDR2 SMNVEV (reference sequence). There are 15 residues in the CDR3. The ends lost 3 bases at V and 4 bases at J; junction bases unmatched: 5. 13 Jbeta primers and 60 Vbeta primers were used for the PCR. Sequencing used immunoSEQ multiplex PCR; TCRdb keeps in-frame clones, though not all of them. Here the sample spans roughly 200,000 clones, approximately 84% being singletons. The source of this sequence is a female donor in good health and CMV-seronegative. Specimen: PBMCs. The chain combines TRBV27 with TRBJ2-7; 11 nucleotides match TRBD2. The CDR3 DNA reads as TGTGCCAGCAGTTTCAGCCTAGCGGGAGGATACGAGCAGTACTTC. Translated, it gives CASSFSLAGGYEQYF.